Reported below is one TCR beta chain. This specimen belongs to a study of blood T cell repertoires in COVID-19. Study information: The study drew acute and convalescent COVID-19 samples from the United States, Italy and Spain.

The data were produced by immunoSEQ multiplex PCR, yet TCRdb's version contains in-frame clones alone and is incomplete. The sample yields 310,000 or so clones, around 90% seen once. Categorization into cohorts depended on clinical history that participants reported. Recovered status in Cohort 3 required two negative PCRs, clearance, or symptom resolution. The CDR3 contains 12 residues. Germline trimming cut 8 bases from V and 3 bases from J; bases unmatched to any gene: 1. Input material: PBMCs or T cells enriched from blood (not recorded which). V usage is TRBV12-3 or TRBV12-4 and J usage is TRBJ2-1, with TRBD2 matching 7 bases. The clonotype originates from a woman aged 25 to 45 who had recovered from COVID-19. Written as DNA, the CDR3 is TGTGCCAGCGGCGGGAGCTACAATGAGCAGTTCTTC. This codes for CASGGSYNEQFF.